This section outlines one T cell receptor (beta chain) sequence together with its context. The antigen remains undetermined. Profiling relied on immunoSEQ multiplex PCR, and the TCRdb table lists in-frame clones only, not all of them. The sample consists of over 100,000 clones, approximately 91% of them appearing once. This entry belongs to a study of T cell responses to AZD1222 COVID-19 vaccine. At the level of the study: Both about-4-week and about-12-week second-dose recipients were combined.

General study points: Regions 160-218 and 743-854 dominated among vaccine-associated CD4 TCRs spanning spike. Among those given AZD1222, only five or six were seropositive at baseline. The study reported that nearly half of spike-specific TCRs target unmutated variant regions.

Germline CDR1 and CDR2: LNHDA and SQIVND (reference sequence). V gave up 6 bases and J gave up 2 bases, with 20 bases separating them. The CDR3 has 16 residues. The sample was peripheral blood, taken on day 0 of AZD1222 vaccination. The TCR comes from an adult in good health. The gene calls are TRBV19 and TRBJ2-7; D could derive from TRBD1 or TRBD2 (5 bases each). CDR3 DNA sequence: TGTGCCAGTAGGTTACCGGGACCCTACGAAACCTACGAGCAGTACTTC. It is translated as CASRLPGPYETYEQYF.